This paragraph covers one T cell receptor (beta chain) sequence. This sample was included in a study of T cell responses to AZD1222 COVID-19 vaccine. Trimming shortened V by 0 bases and J by 15 bases, and 15 bases separated the two germline ends. CDR1 and CDR2 from the germline V gene are ENHRY and SYGVKD. This CDR3 contains 13 residues. The repertoire was sequenced with immunoSEQ multiplex PCR; TCRdb's copy has only in-frame clones and lacks some. The data contain approximately 120,000 clones, about nine tenths of them singletons. This rearrangement joins TRBV10-3 to TRBJ1-5, with TRBD1 as a possible D gene (6 bases). This TCR was recovered from an adult in good health. Sequencing was performed on peripheral blood, taken on day 0 of MenACWY control vaccination. CDR3 DNA sequence: TGTGCCATCAGTGAGTCATACAGGGATGGATCGCATTTT. Its protein product is CAISESYRDGSHF.